This T cell receptor (beta chain) was sequenced in a study of Ad26.COV2.S vaccination and SARS-CoV-2 variants. Looking at the study overall: The study gave Ad26.COV2.S intramuscularly, once or twice 56 days apart. Study-wide results and limits: Substantial breadth was reported for post-vaccination spike-specific CD8+ and CD4+ T cells. Those who received the vaccine showed greater spike-specific TCR breadth than those given placebo.

Treatment: roughly 18 received Ad26.COV2.S at low or high dose, single or two shots; five or six received placebo; per-sample allocation not given. On day 63 after the first injection, vaccine and placebo recipients gave samples. Regarding this clone: Its antigen is unknown.

The table came from immunoSEQ multiplex PCR; TCRdb's copy has only in-frame clones and leaves some out. Of roughly 420,000 clones in the sample, 89% were seen once. The sample here was peripheral blood, taken in a trial of Ad26.COV2.S vaccine versus placebo. The source of this sequence is a person between 18 and 60 years old who received the Ad26.COV2.S COVID-19 vaccine or a placebo.

CDR3 amino acids: CASLQPASGGKWNEQFF. The CDR3, as DNA: TGTGCCAGCCTACAACCGGCTAGCGGGGGTAAATGGAATGAGCAGTTCTTC. The chain links TRBV28 to TRBJ2-1; 10 bases map to TRBD2. The CDR3 loop spans 17 amino acids. Trimming at V came to 8 bases and at J to 7 bases, leaving 17 bases not matched to a gene. Germline lookup yields CDR1 MDHEN and CDR2 SYDVKM.